The TCR beta chain described here comes from a study of T cells in Graves' hyperthyroidism and ophthalmopathy. V lost 0 bases to trimming and J lost 3 bases, with 9 bases between them. Germline lookup yields CDR1 SGHTA and CDR2 FQGNSA. This CDR3 spans 14 amino acids. Clinical symptoms, serum thyroxine and TRAb, thyroid ultrasound and orbital computed tomography were used for the diagnoses. Ten or more counts support this clonotype. Amplified TCR beta CDR3 regions derived from RNA transcripts. In the first-round RT-PCR of the TCR CDR3, the HTBI primer set was used. MiXCR was run by TCRdb on the multiplex PCR reads, yielding one entry per CDR3 protein. Here the sample spans about 640,000 distinct CDR3 sequences, about 20% being singletons.

Sequencing was carried out using blood. V usage is TRBV7-2 and J usage is TRBJ2-7; the D gene could be TRBD1 or TRBD2 (5 bases each). The sequence was collected from a man aged 25 to 40 with Graves' ophthalmopathy. This CDR3 is CASSLARGNYEQYF. The DNA for the CDR3 is TGTGCCAGCAGCTTAGCGAGGGGCAACTACGAGCAGTACTTC.